A selection of T cell receptor beta chains follows, all from one sample in a study of blood T cell repertoires in COVID-19. Assay: immunoSEQ multiplex PCR; the TCRdb copy retains only in-frame clones and omits some. The sample records a few hundred thousand clones, 84% being singletons. Source material: peripheral blood. These TCRs come from a woman aged 40 to 49 who had recovered from COVID-19. CDR3s include the opening cysteine and the closing phenylalanine or tryptophan. The D gene is left open where the match is weak. The size of a clone is reported for some rows only, either as once, few or many, or as a class for expanded clones.

CDR3nt: TGCAGCGCCGGGACAGGCTCTGGGGCCAACGTCCTGACTTTC
CDR3aa: CSAGTGSGANVLTF
v_gene: TRBV29-1
d_gene: TRBD1
j_gene: TRBJ2-6
abundance: -

CDR3nt: TGTGCCAGCAAGCTAGCTGGGACAGATACGCAGTATTTT
CDR3aa: CASKLAGTDTQYF
v_gene: TRBV7-2
d_gene: -
j_gene: TRBJ2-3
abundance: -

CDR3nt: TGCAGCGTTGAATTAGACAGGGAAAGCTCTGGGGCCAACGTCCTGACTTTC
CDR3aa: CSVELDRESSGANVLTF
v_gene: TRBV29-1
d_gene: TRBD1
j_gene: TRBJ2-6
abundance: -

CDR3nt: TGTGCCAGCAGTCCCGCGGTAAATGAAAAACTGTTTTTT
CDR3aa: CASSPAVNEKLFF
v_gene: TRBV11-2
d_gene: -
j_gene: TRBJ1-4
abundance: -

CDR3nt: TGCAGCGTTTGTGGACAGCTGAACACTGAAGCTTTCTTT
CDR3aa: CSVCGQLNTEAFF
v_gene: TRBV29-1
d_gene: -
j_gene: TRBJ1-1
abundance: -

CDR3nt: TGTGCCAGCAGTTCGCCGGGACATCCGGACACTGAAGCTTTCTTT
CDR3aa: CASSSPGHPDTEAFF
v_gene: TRBV28
d_gene: -
j_gene: TRBJ1-1
abundance: -

CDR3nt: TGTGCCAGCAGCTTACGGGGGGGCCAGTACGAGCAGTACTTC
CDR3aa: CASSLRGGQYEQYF
v_gene: TRBV3-1/TRBV3-2
d_gene: TRBD2
j_gene: TRBJ2-7
abundance: -

CDR3nt: TGTGCCAGTAGTATGGCCCCCCCGGGGTCGACCTACGAGCAGTACTTC
CDR3aa: CASSMAPPGSTYEQYF
v_gene: TRBV19
d_gene: -
j_gene: TRBJ2-7
abundance: -

CDR3nt: TGTGCCAGCACCCTAGGGGACACTGAAGCTTTCTTT
CDR3aa: CASTLGDTEAFF
v_gene: TRBV2
d_gene: -
j_gene: TRBJ1-1
abundance: -

CDR3nt: TGCAGTGCTCGTGAACGGGTAGGCTACACCTTC
CDR3aa: CSARERVGYTF
v_gene: TRBV20-1
d_gene: -
j_gene: TRBJ1-2
abundance: -

CDR3nt: TGTGCCTGGAGTGGACAGAATAATGAAAAACTGTTTTTT
CDR3aa: CAWSGQNNEKLFF
v_gene: TRBV30
d_gene: -
j_gene: TRBJ1-4
abundance: -

CDR3nt: TGTGCCAGCAGCCCGGGGGTTAGCACAGATACGCAGTATTTT
CDR3aa: CASSPGVSTDTQYF
v_gene: TRBV2
d_gene: -
j_gene: TRBJ2-3
abundance: -

CDR3nt: TGTGCCAGCAGCTTAAATAGCGGCGATACGCAGTATTTT
CDR3aa: CASSLNSGDTQYF
v_gene: TRBV7-3
d_gene: -
j_gene: TRBJ2-3
abundance: -

CDR3nt: TGCGCCAGCAGCCAAGTCGTGGGGACAAAGGGAAACACCATATATTTT
CDR3aa: CASSQVVGTKGNTIYF
v_gene: TRBV4-1
d_gene: -
j_gene: TRBJ1-3
abundance: -

CDR3nt: TGTGCCAGCAGACCTACAGGGAACTATGGCTACACCTTC
CDR3aa: CASRPTGNYGYTF
v_gene: TRBV6-2/TRBV6-3
d_gene: -
j_gene: TRBJ1-2
abundance: -

CDR3nt: TGCGCCAGCAGCTTAGGACAGACTCCAACTAACTATGGCTACACCTTC
CDR3aa: CASSLGQTPTNYGYTF
v_gene: TRBV5-1
d_gene: -
j_gene: TRBJ1-2
abundance: -

CDR3nt: TGCAGCGTTGAAGGAGGTCGTATCGACCGCGAGCAGTACTTC
CDR3aa: CSVEGGRIDREQYF
v_gene: TRBV29-1
d_gene: -
j_gene: TRBJ2-7
abundance: -

CDR3nt: TGTGCCGTAACAGCTAACTATGGCTACACCTTC
CDR3aa: CAVTANYGYTF
v_gene: TRBV28
d_gene: -
j_gene: TRBJ1-2
abundance: few

CDR3nt: TGTGCCAGCAGGGCGATAAGGAGGTATGGCTACACCTTC
CDR3aa: CASRAIRRYGYTF
v_gene: TRBV13
d_gene: -
j_gene: TRBJ1-2
abundance: -

CDR3nt: TGTGCCAGCAGCCATCCGGGACAGGCTGGCTCCTACGAGCAGTACTTC
CDR3aa: CASSHPGQAGSYEQYF
v_gene: TRBV3-1/TRBV3-2
d_gene: TRBD1
j_gene: TRBJ2-7
abundance: few

CDR3nt: TGTGCCAGCAGCCCGCAGGGGACGCCCCTCCACTTT
CDR3aa: CASSPQGTPLHF
v_gene: TRBV12-3/TRBV12-4
d_gene: -
j_gene: TRBJ1-6
abundance: -

CDR3nt: TGTGCCAGCTCGTCAAAGAAGGGACAGGGTGACGGCTACACCTTT
CDR3aa: CASSSKKGQGDGYTF
v_gene: TRBV18
d_gene: TRBD1
j_gene: TRBJ1-2
abundance: -

CDR3nt: TGTGCCATCAGTGTTGGACAGGGTTTTAACACTGAAGCTTTCTTT
CDR3aa: CAISVGQGFNTEAFF
v_gene: TRBV10-3
d_gene: TRBD1
j_gene: TRBJ1-1
abundance: -

CDR3nt: TGTGCCAGCAGCGTACAGGGGAAGGATGGCTACACCTTC
CDR3aa: CASSVQGKDGYTF
v_gene: TRBV3-1/TRBV3-2
d_gene: TRBD1
j_gene: TRBJ1-2
abundance: -

CDR3nt: TGTGCCAGCAGCCTAACAGTGAACACTGAAGCTTTCTTT
CDR3aa: CASSLTVNTEAFF
v_gene: TRBV5-5
d_gene: -
j_gene: TRBJ1-1
abundance: few

CDR3nt: TGCGCCAAAGGGGAGGGACCTGCAAATGGCTACACCTTC
CDR3aa: CAKGEGPANGYTF
v_gene: TRBV10-1
d_gene: -
j_gene: TRBJ1-2
abundance: -

CDR3nt: TGTGCCAGTAGTATCGGACAGACGTTTCTTGGCTACACCTTC
CDR3aa: CASSIGQTFLGYTF
v_gene: TRBV19
d_gene: -
j_gene: TRBJ1-2
abundance: -

CDR3nt: TGTGCCAGCAGCCAGTTCCCGGGACAGGGGCAAAATGAGCAGTTCTTC
CDR3aa: CASSQFPGQGQNEQFF
v_gene: TRBV4-2
d_gene: TRBD1
j_gene: TRBJ2-1
abundance: -

CDR3nt: TGTGCCAGTAGTATGCCGGGACTAGCGGGGAAAGATGAGCAGTTCTTC
CDR3aa: CASSMPGLAGKDEQFF
v_gene: TRBV19
d_gene: TRBD2
j_gene: TRBJ2-1
abundance: -

CDR3nt: TGTGCCAGTAGTGTGGGACTAGCGGGGGGCTCGGTTCACCCGATTCAGTTCTTC
CDR3aa: CASSVGLAGGSVHPIQFF
v_gene: TRBV19
d_gene: TRBD2
j_gene: TRBJ2-1
abundance: -

CDR3nt: TGCGCCAGCAGCCCGCAGGGGCAGAAGACTCGACTGTTTTTT
CDR3aa: CASSPQGQKTRLFF
v_gene: TRBV5-1
d_gene: -
j_gene: TRBJ1-4
abundance: -